This T cell receptor (beta chain) was sequenced for a study of shared clonotypes between healthy human individuals. Study-level results: Sampling covered nothing but blood. Tissue TCR repertoires likely differ from those found in blood.

The method was immunoSEQ multiplex PCR; TCRdb's version includes in-frame clones alone and lacks a portion of them. Seen here are hundreds of thousands of clones, approximately 96% observed once, and the top ten hold approximately 0.1%. The CDR3 is 14 residues long. Per germline, CDR1 WNHNN and CDR2 SYGVQD (reference sequence). The trim removed 6 bases at V and 6 bases at J, leaving 4 bases unmatched. Comments on this clone: The antigen remains unidentified.

As defined, naive CD8 cells were CD45RO-negative and positively selected for CCR7, with terminally differentiated effector memory CD45RA+ cells excluded. The healthy adult donors were HIV-negative and reported no recent acute infections or vaccinations. The receptor was isolated from a woman in her 30s in good health. V gene TRBV10-1 combines with J gene TRBJ1-6; 8 bases are shared with TRBD1. Sequencing was done on a sample of naive CD8+ T cells sorted from blood. The CDR3 region is CASSVDRGNSPLHF. The CDR3 DNA is TGCGCCAGCAGCGTTGACAGGGGTAATTCACCCCTCCACTTT.